The 25 T cell receptor beta chains presented below share a single source sample, sequenced in a study of regulatory T cells in long-lasting Graves disease. The time point is: persistent/refractory GD, antithyroid drugs over 5 years with positive TRAb. After RNA was extracted from PBMCs, the TCR library was made from it. Relying on iRepertoire HTBI primers and Arm-PCR of CDR3 regions, the team built TCR beta libraries. TCRdb reprocessed the multiplex PCR reads via MiXCR and lists one record per CDR3 protein. The sample gives hundreds of thousands of distinct CDR3 sequences, around 21% of which show up once; roughly 20% is in the top ten. Material: peripheral blood mononuclear cells (PBMCs), obtained when the disease was refractory, from a patient treated with antithyroid drugs. The receptors shown here come from a female donor with Graves disease.

This clonotype was detected ten times or more. This sequence joins TRBV6-1 and TRBJ2-5; no reliable D call. The CDR3 totals 13 residues. V was shortened by 8 bases and J by 2 bases, with 12 bases between the two germline ends. Germline assignment: CDR1 MNHNS and CDR2 SASEGT. The CDR3 is CASVRAPQETQYF. The CDR3 region has the DNA TGTGCCAGCGTCCGGGCCCCACAAGAGACCCAGTACTTC.

V is TRBV9 and J is TRBJ2-7; tentative D call: TRBD1 (6 bases). V was pared by 4 bases and J by 2 bases, with 16 bases between. CDR3 length: 15 amino acids. The germline gives CDR1 SGDLS, CDR2 YYNGEE. The CDR3 loop is CASSPRLDSPYEQYF. The CDR3 bases are TGTGCCAGCAGCCCGAGACTGGACAGCCCCTACGAGCAGTACTTC.

This clonotype was found many times. The chain is built from TRBV5-1 and TRBJ1-2; 7 bases map to TRBD1. The V segment lost 5 bases and the J segment 6 bases; nucleotides outside the gene matches: 7. The CDR3 is 13 amino acids. Germline CDR1 reads SGHRS; CDR2 reads YFSETQ. CDR3 amino acids: CASRRGPTDGYTF. CDR3 sequence (DNA): TGCGCCAGCAGGAGGGGGCCAACGGATGGCTACACCTTC.

At least ten counts were recorded for this clonotype. This chain uses TRBV6-9 with TRBJ1-1; 7 bases agree with TRBD1. The CDR3 contains 15 residues. Germline V gene sequence: CDR1 MNHGY, CDR2 SVAAGI. With 4 bases clipped from V and 3 bases from J, the junction kept 8 bases outside the gene matches. The CDR3 DNA reads TGTGCCAGCAGTTTGACAGGGAATTTTTACACTGAAGCTTTCTTT. Encoded protein: CASSLTGNFYTEAFF.

This clonotype was found a few times. V is TRBV20-1 and J is TRBJ1-4; D uncertain. This CDR3 is 13 amino acids long. Germline V gene sequence: CDR1 DFQATT, CDR2 SNEGSKA (reference sequence). V dropped 4 bases and J dropped 0 bases, with 6 bases sitting between them. CDR3 DNA: TGCAGTGCTAAGATCTCAACTAATGAAAAACTGTTTTTT. Residues: CSAKISTNEKLFF.

This chain connects TRBV6-5 to TRBJ1-1; 7 positions agree with TRBD1. Trimming removed 0 bases from V and 7 bases from J; junction bases left unmatched: 2. There are 13 residues in the CDR3. Germline assignment: CDR1 MNHEY and CDR2 SVGAGI. This CDR3 reads CASSYSTGVEAFF. In DNA, the CDR3 is TGTGCCAGCAGTTACTCTACAGGGGTTGAAGCTTTCTTT.

There are a few counts of this clonotype. V gene TRBV7-9 combines with J gene TRBJ2-2; D might be TRBD2 (5 bases). CDR1 SEHNR and CDR2 FQNEAQ come from the germline V gene (reference sequence). Trimming left V 7 bases short and J 1 base short, with 10 bases between. CDR3 length equals 14 residues. CDR3 region: CASTTRGNTGELFF. DNA for the CDR3: TGTGCCAGCACCACTCGGGGGAACACCGGGGAGCTGTTTTTT.

The V gene is TRBV7-8, the J gene TRBJ1-5; TRBD1 might be the D (5 bases). The ends were cut back, 5 bases at V and 0 bases at J, with 14 bases in the middle. The CDR3 runs 16 residues. CDR1 SGHVS and CDR2 FQNEAQ come from the germline V gene. CDR3 protein: CASSQDQGASNQPQHF. Here the CDR3 DNA reads TGTGCCAGCAGCCAAGATCAGGGTGCTAGCAATCAGCCCCAGCATTTT.

This clonotype was seen at least ten times. The chain couples TRBV28 to TRBJ2-7, with 9 positions matching TRBD2. Germline trimming cut 8 bases from V and 3 bases from J; bases unmatched to any gene: 8. The length of the CDR3 is 14 residues. The germline CDR1 and CDR2 sequences are MDHEN and SYDVKM. In DNA form, the CDR3 reads TGTGCCAGCTCGCCAGCGGGAGGATTCTACGAGCAGTACTTC. This gives the protein CASSPAGGFYEQYF. Drawing the rest from reference TRBV28 and TRBJ2-7, the complete variable domain is DVKVTQSSRYLVKRTGEKVFLECVQDMDHENMFWYRQDPGLGLRLIYFSYDVKMKEKGDIPEGYSVSREKKERFSLILESASTNQTSMYLCASSPAGGFYEQYFGPGTRLTVT.

This clonotype showed up just a few times. The chain recombines TRBV5-6 with TRBJ2-2; 9 positions match TRBD2. Germline CDR1 is SGHDT and CDR2 is YYEEEE. The CDR3 runs to 15 residues. Germline trimming cut 3 bases from V and 6 bases from J; bases unmatched to any gene: 6. CDR3 amino acids: CASSSSGRSSGELFF. The CDR3 nucleotides are TGTGCCAGCAGCTCCAGCGGGAGGTCTTCCGGGGAGCTGTTTTTT.

The chain couples TRBV19 to TRBJ2-7, with a possible D match to TRBD2 (6 bases). CDR3 length equals 16 residues. Trimming stripped 4 bases from V and 2 bases from J, with 18 bases between. Germline V lookup: CDR1 LNHDA, CDR2 SQIVND (reference sequence). CDR3 coding DNA: TGTGCCAGTAGTACAGGACTAAGCGAAAGACCCTACGAGCAGTACTTC. It encodes CASSTGLSERPYEQYF.

This clonotype was detected many times. This chain uses TRBV28 with TRBJ1-4, with D perhaps TRBD1 (5 bases). The ends were cut back, 2 bases at V and 4 bases at J, with 11 bases in the middle. Germline V gene lookup returns CDR1 MDHEN and CDR2 SYDVKM. The CDR3 loop spans 15 amino acids. The CDR3 DNA is TGTGCCAGCAGTTTAACGGGACCGGGTAATGAAAAACTGTTTTTT. Protein product: CASSLTGPGNEKLFF.

This clonotype was observed many times. The gene calls are TRBV27 and TRBJ2-7; D perhaps matches TRBD2 (6 bases). CDR1 and CDR2 from the germline V gene are MNHEY and SMNVEV (reference sequence). V lost 4 bases to trimming and J lost 4 bases, with 20 bases between them. The CDR3 runs to 16 residues. The CDR3 DNA reads TGTGCCAGCAGTTCCCCCTCTTCCTCGGGGGTTTACGAGCAGTACTTC. The encoded protein is CASSSPSSSGVYEQYF.

This clonotype has at least ten counts. The J gene is TRBJ2-7, the V gene TRBV28, with 7 positions matching TRBD2. This CDR3 is 15 amino acids long. V dropped 1 base and J dropped 6; count of bases not matched to a gene: 9. Germline V lookup: CDR1 MDHEN, CDR2 SYDVKM. This chain's CDR3 is CASSLSGGSFSEQYF. In DNA, the CDR3 is TGTGCCAGCAGTTTATCGGGCGGGAGCTTCAGCGAGCAGTACTTC. Full variable domain (outside the CDR3, taken from reference TRBV28 and TRBJ2-7): DVKVTQSSRYLVKRTGEKVFLECVQDMDHENMFWYRQDPGLGLRLIYFSYDVKMKEKGDIPEGYSVSREKKERFSLILESASTNQTSMYLCASSLSGGSFSEQYFGPGTRLTVT.

The chain combines TRBV7-9 with TRBJ1-2; D call uncertain. Trimming left V 3 bases short and J 4 bases short, with 12 bases between. The CDR3 runs 14 residues. In germline, CDR1 is SEHNR, CDR2 FQNEAQ (reference sequence). CDR3 sequence: CASSLAGSPYGYTF. The CDR3, as DNA: TGTGCCAGCAGCTTGGCGGGGTCCCCCTATGGCTACACCTTC.

There are many counts of this clonotype. V gene TRBV28 combines with J gene TRBJ2-7, with 9 bases fitting TRBD1. J was trimmed by 0 bases and V by 4 bases; bases with no gene match: 4. This CDR3 has 15 amino acids. Germline CDR1 reads MDHEN; CDR2 reads SYDVKM. The CDR3 nucleotides are TGTGCCAGCAGTTCTGGACAGGGGCACTCCTACGAGCAGTACTTC. Its translation is CASSSGQGHSYEQYF.

This chain links TRBV19 with TRBJ2-3; D possibly uses TRBD1 or TRBD2 (5 bases each). This CDR3 region has 13 residues. V was clipped by 4 bases and J by 11 bases, with 16 bases between them. Germline V gene data show CDR1 as LNHDA and CDR2 as SQIVND (reference sequence). For the CDR3, the DNA is TGTGCCAGTAGTACTGGGACCTCTGGTGGGCAGTATTTT. Protein sequence: CASSTGTSGGQYF.

This clonotype was recorded at least ten times. The genes are TRBV11-1 and TRBJ2-7; 10 nucleotides agree with TRBD2. V dropped 6 bases and J dropped 4; count of bases not matched to a gene: 12. The germline gives CDR1 SGHAT, CDR2 FQDESV (reference sequence). CDR3 size: 16 residues. The CDR3 is CASSGLAGDVWYEQYF. Here the CDR3 DNA reads TGTGCCAGCAGTGGTCTAGCGGGAGATGTTTGGTACGAGCAGTACTTC.

The rearrangement uses TRBV27 and TRBJ1-1; 7 bases align to TRBD1. Germline V CDR1 and CDR2: MNHEY, SMNVEV (reference sequence). V was clipped by 2 bases and J by 4 bases; unmatched bases: 4. There are 14 residues in the CDR3. CDR3 protein: CASSLGGQATEAFF. CDR3 DNA sequence: TGTGCCAGCAGTTTAGGAGGACAGGCCACTGAAGCTTTCTTT.

Regarding this clonotype: A much larger clone sits a single nucleotide away, making a read error possible. V usage is TRBV28 and J usage is TRBJ1-1, with a tentative D call TRBD1 (6 bases). CDR3 length: 14 residues. V was trimmed by 5 bases and J by 3 bases, leaving 13 bases between them. CDR1 and CDR2 from the germline V gene are MDHEN and SYDVKM. This chain's CDR3 is CASSPQGRDTEAFF. In DNA, the CDR3 is TGTGCCAGCAGTCCTCAGGGGAGGGACACTGAAGCTTTCTTT.

The chain recombines TRBV6-9 with TRBJ1-1; tentatively, D is TRBD1 (6 bases). This CDR3 is 14 amino acids long. Germline CDR1 is MNHGY and CDR2 is SVAAGI. The V end lost 3 bases, the J end lost 2 bases, and 10 bases lay between the germline ends. The CDR3, as DNA: TGTGCCAGCAGTTACAGGGGCGAAAACACTGAAGCTTTCTTT. It specifies CASSYRGENTEAFF.

This chain joins TRBV6-9 and TRBJ2-2; D is perhaps TRBD2 (6 bases). Trimming shortened V by 4 bases and J by 1 base, and 13 bases separated the two germline ends. The germline gives CDR1 MNHGY, CDR2 SVAAGI. CDR3 size: 16 residues. CDR3 loop: CASSLLAGRNTGELFF. The CDR3 bases are TGTGCCAGCAGTTTACTAGCCGGGAGGAACACCGGGGAGCTGTTTTTT.

This clonotype was seen a few times. The CDR3: CATSRGGTNYGYTF. DNA of the CDR3: TGTGCCACCAGCAGAGGAGGCACTAACTATGGCTACACCTTC. The chain has TRBV15 and TRBJ1-2; D not certain. Germline assignment: CDR1 LNHNV and CDR2 YYDKDF (reference sequence). The V gene lost 1 base and the J gene lost 0 bases, with 6 bases spanning the gap. The CDR3 covers 14 residues.

This rearrangement joins TRBV4-1 to TRBJ1-4; no clear D gene. There are 14 residues in the CDR3. Trimming took off 2 bases at V and 3 bases at J, with 7 bases between the two ends. Per germline, CDR1 MGHRA and CDR2 YSYEKL. The CDR3 DNA follows: TGCGCCAGCAGCCAATTCGTGGCTAATGAAAAACTGTTTTTT. Its protein is CASSQFVANEKLFF.

In regard to this clonotype: One end of the junction varies from germline; a read error may be responsible. This rearrangement joins TRBV9 to TRBJ2-7, with TRBD1 identical over 12 bases. Germline CDR1 is SGDLS and CDR2 is YYNGEE. The CDR3 totals 16 residues. The CDR3: CASSSERGTGGGEQYF. In nucleotides, the CDR3 is TGCGCCAGCAGCTCCGAGAGAGGGACAGGGGGCGGCGAGCAGTACTTC.